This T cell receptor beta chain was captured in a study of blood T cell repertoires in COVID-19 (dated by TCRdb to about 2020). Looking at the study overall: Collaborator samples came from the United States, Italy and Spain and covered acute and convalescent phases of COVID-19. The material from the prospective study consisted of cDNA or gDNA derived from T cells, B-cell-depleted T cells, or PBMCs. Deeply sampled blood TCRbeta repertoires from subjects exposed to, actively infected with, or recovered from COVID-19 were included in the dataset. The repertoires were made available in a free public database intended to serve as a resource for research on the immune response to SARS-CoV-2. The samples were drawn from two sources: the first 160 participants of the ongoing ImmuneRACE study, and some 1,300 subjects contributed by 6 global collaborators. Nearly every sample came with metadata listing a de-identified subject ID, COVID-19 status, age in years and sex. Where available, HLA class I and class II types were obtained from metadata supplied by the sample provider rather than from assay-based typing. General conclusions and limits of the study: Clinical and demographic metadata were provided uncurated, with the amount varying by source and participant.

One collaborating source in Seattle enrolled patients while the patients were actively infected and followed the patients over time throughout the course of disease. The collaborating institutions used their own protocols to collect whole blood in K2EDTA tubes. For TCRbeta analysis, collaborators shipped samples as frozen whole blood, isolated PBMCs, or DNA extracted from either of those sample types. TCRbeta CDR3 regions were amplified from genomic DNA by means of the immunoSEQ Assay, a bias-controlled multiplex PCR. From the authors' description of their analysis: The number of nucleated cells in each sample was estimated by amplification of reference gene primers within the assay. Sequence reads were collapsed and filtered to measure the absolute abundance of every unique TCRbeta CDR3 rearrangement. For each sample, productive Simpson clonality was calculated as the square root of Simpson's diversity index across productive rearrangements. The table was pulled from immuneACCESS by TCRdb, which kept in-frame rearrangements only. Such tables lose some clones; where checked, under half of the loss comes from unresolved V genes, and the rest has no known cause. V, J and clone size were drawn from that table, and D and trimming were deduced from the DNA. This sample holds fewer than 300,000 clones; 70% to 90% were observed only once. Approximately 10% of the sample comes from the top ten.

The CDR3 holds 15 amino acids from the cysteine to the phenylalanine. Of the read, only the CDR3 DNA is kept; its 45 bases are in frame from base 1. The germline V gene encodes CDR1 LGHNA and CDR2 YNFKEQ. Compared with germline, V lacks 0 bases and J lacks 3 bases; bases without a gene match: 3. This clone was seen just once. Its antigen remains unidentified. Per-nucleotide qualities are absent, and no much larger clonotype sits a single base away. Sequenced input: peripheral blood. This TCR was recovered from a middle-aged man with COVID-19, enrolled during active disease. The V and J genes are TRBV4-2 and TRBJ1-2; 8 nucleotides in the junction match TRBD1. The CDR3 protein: CASSQELTGDYGYTF. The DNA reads TGTGCCAGCAGCCAAGAATTGACAGGGGACTATGGCTACACCTTC.